The present T cell receptor (beta chain) was sequenced within a study of control samples from healthy donors and cancer patients. Trimming shortened V by 0 bases and J by 8 bases, and 14 bases separated the two germline ends. The CDR3 runs 15 residues. CDR1 and CDR2 from the germline V gene are WSHSY and SAAADI. Sequencing used immunoSEQ multiplex PCR; TCRdb keeps in-frame clones, though not all of them. Of over 150,000 clones listed, 90% to 95% are singletons. In its sample, this clone was seen once. The sequencing input was blood. The chain recombines TRBV10-2 with TRBJ1-5, with D perhaps matching TRBD1 (6 bases). The clonotype originates from a man younger than 40 in good health. DNA for the CDR3: TGCGCCAGCAGTGAGTCGAGGGGGAGGGGAGAGCCCCAGCATTTT. It is translated as CASSESRGRGEPQHF.